The 22 T cell receptor beta chains presented below share a single source sample, sequenced in a study of OX40 agonist ivuxolimab in advanced cancers. The library was generated by the immunoSEQ multiplex PCR assay. In its TCRdb copy, this immuneACCESS table keeps in-frame sequences only and misses some clones. Where compared with another copy, unresolved V genes explain less than half of these, and the others have no known cause. The sample includes roughly 71,000 clones, with roughly 84% observed a single time. The ten largest clones take up roughly 0.79% of the sample. The specimen was CD4+ or CD8+ T cells sorted from blood, collected in a trial of the OX40 agonist ivuxolimab. The receptors derive from an adult with an advanced solid tumor such as melanoma, head and neck, liver or kidney cancer.

The gene calls are TRBV7-3 and TRBJ2-3; D remains ambiguous. CDR1 and CDR2 (germline): SGHTA, FQGTGA. The CDR3 is 13 amino acids. Trimming stripped 8 bases from V and 1 base from J, with 10 bases between. The CDR3 loop reads CASGPSGTDTQYF. CDR3 sequence (DNA): TGTGCCAGCGGCCCCTCTGGCACAGATACGCAGTATTTT.

The chain joins TRBV7-8 to TRBJ1-1; D not certain. Germline V gene sequence: CDR1 SGHVS, CDR2 FQNEAQ. Trimming left V 1 base short and J 7 bases short, with 7 bases between. There are 12 residues in the CDR3. The CDR3 DNA reads as TGTGCCAGCAGCTTAGGTATAGTTGAAGCTTTCTTT. Its protein is CASSLGIVEAFF.

CDR3 bases: TGTGCCAGCAGTACATCCGGGACGCAAGCTTTCTTT. It specifies CASSTSGTQAFF. This chain links TRBV7-6 with TRBJ1-1; maybe TRBD1 (5 bases). From germline, CDR1 is SGHVS and CDR2 FNYEAQ. This CDR3 contains 12 residues. V shed 6 bases and J shed 9 bases, with 14 bases lying between them.

The chain recombines TRBV2 with TRBJ2-7, with 10 nucleotides matching TRBD1. The V gene end was trimmed by 4 bases and the J gene end by 3 bases; junction bases not matched to a gene: 6. CDR1 is SNHLY, CDR2 FYNNEI, per germline. This CDR3 is built from 15 residues. The CDR3 DNA reads as TGTGCCAGCAGTGTCGGGACAGGGGATATCTACGAGCAGTACTTC. Translated: CASSVGTGDIYEQYF.

V gene TRBV11-3 combines with J gene TRBJ2-1, with D perhaps TRBD2 (5 bases). The CDR3 consists of 15 residues. Trimming pared 0 bases from V and 9 bases from J, leaving 15 bases between. Germline CDR1 SGHNT, CDR2 YENEEA. CDR3 sequence (DNA): TGTGCCAGCAGCTTAGATGGGAGACTCCACGCTGAGCAGTTCTTC. As protein: CASSLDGRLHAEQFF.

The chain links TRBV7-6 to TRBJ1-6, with unresolved D. This CDR3 comprises 15 residues. CDR1 and CDR2 (germline): SGHVS, FNYEAQ. The V and J ends lost 5 bases and 8 bases respectively, with 16 bases between them. CDR3: CASSRAEGGYSPLHF. CDR3 sequence (DNA): TGTGCCAGCAGCCGCGCCGAAGGAGGCTATTCACCCCTCCACTTT.

The chain has TRBV7-9 and TRBJ1-1; possible D gene TRBD1, 6 bases. The germline V gene has CDR1 SEHNR and CDR2 FQNEAQ (reference sequence). The length of the CDR3 is 16 residues. With 5 bases removed from V and 4 bases from J, the gap between germline ends came to 20 bases. CDR3 residues: CASSPRSYGQTTEAFF. CDR3 DNA: TGTGCCAGCAGCCCTAGGTCCTATGGACAGACCACTGAAGCTTTCTTT.

The chain joins TRBV5-1 to TRBJ2-2, with 10 bases lining up with TRBD1. J lost 4 bases, V lost 0 bases, and 3 bases had no gene match. The CDR3 totals 16 residues. Germline V gene data show CDR1 as SGHRS and CDR2 as YFSETQ. DNA of the CDR3: TGCGCCAGCAGCTTGGCGGGGACAGGGGTCACCGGGGAGCTGTTTTTT. Its translation: CASSLAGTGVTGELFF.

The count of this clone is one. The rearrangement joins TRBV10-2 to TRBJ1-4, with D possibly TRBD1 on 6 matching bases. This CDR3 is 15 amino acids long. Looked up from germline, CDR1 is WSHSY and CDR2 is SAAADI. Trimming took off 3 bases at V and 8 bases at J, with 16 bases between the two ends. CDR3 DNA sequence: TGCGCCAGCAGTGAAGTCAGAGGGGGAAGAGAAAAACTGTTTTTT. Translated: CASSEVRGGREKLFF.

The V and J genes are TRBV7-8 and TRBJ1-5, with TRBD1 as a possible D gene (6 bases). The V gene's germline CDR1 is SGHVS and CDR2 FQNEAQ. The CDR3 runs to 15 residues. V was cut by 5 bases and J by 1 base, with 12 bases left in between. The chain's CDR3 is CASSRDTFSNQPQHF. The CDR3 DNA reads TGTGCCAGCAGCAGGGACACATTCAGCAATCAGCCCCAGCATTTT. The full variable domain, its missing parts supplied by reference TRBV7-8 and TRBJ1-5, is GAGVSQSPRYKVAKRGQDVALRCDPISGHVSLFWYQQALGQGPEFLTYFQNEAQLDKSGLPSDRFFAERPEGSVSTLKIQRTQQEDSAVYLCASSRDTFSNQPQHFGDGTRLSIL.

The gene calls are TRBV7-6 and TRBJ1-1; D not resolved. There are 17 residues in the CDR3. Per germline, CDR1 SGHVS and CDR2 FNYEAQ. Trimming took off 1 base at V and 1 base at J, with 16 bases between the two ends. The CDR3 protein is CASSLGPPGSGNTEAFF. Written as DNA, the CDR3 is TGTGCCAGCAGCTTAGGTCCCCCGGGGAGCGGGAACACTGAAGCTTTCTTT.

The rearrangement links TRBV5-5 to TRBJ1-1; D may be TRBD1 (5 bases). V was shortened by 7 bases and J by 0 bases, with 13 bases between the two germline ends. The CDR3 is 14 residues long. CDR1 is SGHKS and CDR2 is YYEKEE in the germline V gene (reference sequence). In DNA form, the CDR3 reads TGTGCCAGCGGATCAGGGAGGATGAACACTGAAGCTTTCTTT. As protein: CASGSGRMNTEAFF.

This clone was recorded a few times. The chain recombines TRBV5-1 with TRBJ2-7; no definite D call. Germline V gene data show CDR1 as SGHRS and CDR2 as YFSETQ. V shed 4 bases and J shed 2 bases, with 19 bases lying between them. The CDR3 contains 16 residues. CDR3: CASSIRVDAAPYEQYF. The CDR3 DNA follows: TGCGCCAGCAGCATCCGCGTGGACGCCGCCCCCTACGAGCAGTACTTC. The full variable domain, in which reference TRBV5-1 and TRBJ2-7 provide the parts outside the CDR3, is KAGVTQTPRYLIKTRGQQVTLSCSPISGHRSVSWYQQTPGQGLQFLFEYFSETQRNKGNFPGRFSGRQFSNSRSEMNVSTLELGDSALYLCASSIRVDAAPYEQYFGPGTRLTVT.

This clone was counted a few times. The V gene is TRBV11-2, the J gene TRBJ1-5; D is unresolved. CDR3 length equals 16 residues. From germline, CDR1 is SGHAT and CDR2 FQNNGV. Trimming took off 4 bases at V and 1 base at J, with 14 bases between the two ends. The CDR3 bases are TGTGCCAGCAGCTCTAACCCGTCGGGAAGCAATCAGCCCCAGCATTTT. Amino acids: CASSSNPSGSNQPQHF.

The J gene is TRBJ1-5, the V gene TRBV28, with no clear D. Deletions cut 7 bases from V and 3 bases from J, with 10 bases between. The CDR3 runs to 13 residues. The germline CDR1 and CDR2 sequences are MDHEN and SYDVKM. Here the CDR3 DNA reads TGTGCCAGCAATAGGGATAACAATCAGCCCCAGCATTTT. It translates to CASNRDNNQPQHF.

The rearrangement links TRBV15 to TRBJ2-7, with a weak D call TRBD1 (5 bases). The CDR3 consists of 15 residues. The ends were cut back, 0 bases at V and 3 bases at J, with 12 bases in the middle. Per the germline V gene, CDR1 is LNHNV and CDR2 is YYDKDF (reference sequence). In DNA, the CDR3 is TGTGCCACCAGCAGAGATATGGGGCGGATCTACGAGCAGTACTTC. It specifies CATSRDMGRIYEQYF.

The chain is built from TRBV6-1 and TRBJ1-2; D perhaps matches TRBD1 (5 bases). The V gene's germline CDR1 is MNHNS and CDR2 SASEGT. V lost 6 bases and J 5 bases, leaving 16 bases between the germline ends. This CDR3 comprises 14 residues. The CDR3 is CASRPLREGYGYTF. The DNA of the CDR3 is TGTGCCAGCAGACCGCTACGGGAGGGGTATGGCTACACCTTC.

This chain joins TRBV6-5 and TRBJ1-1, with 7 bases identical to TRBD1. Germline CDR1 MNHEY, CDR2 SVGAGI. V lost 4 bases to trimming and J lost 8 bases; unmatched junction nucleotides: 7. The CDR3 is 13 amino acids. CDR3 region: CASSFQGVGEAFF. The DNA of the CDR3 is TGTGCCAGCAGTTTCCAGGGGGTCGGAGAAGCTTTCTTT.

J is TRBJ1-2 and V is TRBV9; 10 nucleotides match TRBD1. The CDR3 is 15 amino acids. Germline assignment: CDR1 SGDLS and CDR2 YYNGEE. V dropped 0 bases and J dropped 4; count of bases not matched to a gene: 3. CDR3 sequence (DNA): TGTGCCAGCAGCGTAGCCGGACAGGGGGGCTATGGCTACACCTTC. As protein: CASSVAGQGGYGYTF.

The V and J genes are TRBV5-4 and TRBJ2-1, with TRBD2 matching over 13 bases. This CDR3 has 15 residues. V shed 4 bases, J shed 13 bases, and the junction held 11 bases outside the gene matches. Germline V gene data show CDR1 as SGHNT and CDR2 as YYREEE (reference sequence). The CDR3 spells CASSTTSGRPGGQFF. Here the CDR3 DNA reads TGTGCCAGCAGCACGACTAGCGGGAGGCCGGGGGGTCAGTTCTTC.

The table lists this clone with a few counts. This chain joins TRBV2 and TRBJ2-5; 8 bases map to TRBD2. The CDR3 is 14 residues long. Germline loops: CDR1 SNHLY, CDR2 FYNNEI. V trimming: 6 bases; J trimming: 7 bases; junction bases outside the gene matches: 10. CDR3 in DNA: TGTGCCAGCAGCAAAGAGCGGGGGTATGGGACCCAGTACTTC. It is translated as CASSKERGYGTQYF. Looking up the rest from reference TRBV2 and TRBJ2-5 gives the full variable domain: EPEVTQTPSHQVTQMGQEVILRCVPISNHLYFYWYRQILGQKVEFLVSFYNNEISEKSEIFDDQFSVERPDGSNFTLKIRSTKLEDSAMYFCASSKERGYGTQYFGPGTRLLVL.

The rearrangement joins TRBV30 to TRBJ1-2; D call uncertain. Trimming removed 7 bases from V and 0 bases from J, with 9 bases in between. Germline CDR1 reads GTSNPN; CDR2 reads SVGIG (reference sequence). CDR3 length: 12 residues. The CDR3 coding sequence is TGTGCCTTCCAAAAATCTAACTATGGCTACACCTTC. Its protein product is CAFQKSNYGYTF.